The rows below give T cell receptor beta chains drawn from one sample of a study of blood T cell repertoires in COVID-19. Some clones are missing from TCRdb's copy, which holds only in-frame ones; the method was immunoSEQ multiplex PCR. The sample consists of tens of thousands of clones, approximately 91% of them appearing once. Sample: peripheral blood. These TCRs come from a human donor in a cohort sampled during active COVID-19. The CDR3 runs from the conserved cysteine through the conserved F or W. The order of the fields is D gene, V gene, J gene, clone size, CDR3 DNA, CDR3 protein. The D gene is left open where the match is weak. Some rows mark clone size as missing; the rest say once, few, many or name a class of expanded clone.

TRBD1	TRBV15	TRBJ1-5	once	TGTGCCGCCGGGGACAGTCGAGATCAGCCCCAGCATTTT	CAAGDSRDQPQHF
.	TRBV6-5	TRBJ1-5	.	TGTGCCAGCAGTTGGGGGGGGGTTGGCAATCAGCCCCAGCATTTT	CASSWGGVGNQPQHF
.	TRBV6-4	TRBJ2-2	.	TGTGCCAGCAGTGAACGGACTCACACCGGGGAGCTGTTTTTT	CASSERTHTGELFF
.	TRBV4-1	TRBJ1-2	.	TGCGCCAGCAGCCAAGAAAGAGCGGGCCTTTCTAACTATGGCTACACCTTC	CASSQERAGLSNYGYTF
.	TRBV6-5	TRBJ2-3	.	TGTGCCAGCAGACCCTACTCCACAGGGACGATACATTTT	CASRPYSTGTIHF
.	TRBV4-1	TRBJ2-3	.	TGCGCCAGCAGCCAAGCCACAGCTGAAGATACGCAGTATTTT	CASSQATAEDTQYF
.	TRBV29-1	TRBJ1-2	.	TGCAGCGTTGAGACCGGGGTCTATGGCTACACCTTC	CSVETGVYGYTF
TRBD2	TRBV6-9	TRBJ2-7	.	TGTGCCAGCAGTTCTTTTAGCGGGAGGGCCTACGAGCAGTACTTC	CASSSFSGRAYEQYF
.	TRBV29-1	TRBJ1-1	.	TGCAGCGTTGTACCGGGTGAAGCTTTCTTT	CSVVPGEAFF
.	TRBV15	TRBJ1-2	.	TGTGCCACCAGCAGAGATGCAGAAGGGGGGGATGGCTACACCTTC	CATSRDAEGGDGYTF
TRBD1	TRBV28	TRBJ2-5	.	TGTGCCAGCAGTTCAGGACAGGCTCCCACGGAGACCCAGTACTTC	CASSSGQAPTETQYF
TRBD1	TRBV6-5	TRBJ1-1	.	TGTGCCAGCAGTTTATCTCGGACAGGTGGAGCTTTCTTT	CASSLSRTGGAFF
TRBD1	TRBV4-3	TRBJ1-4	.	TGCGCCAGCAGCCAATCGACAGGGGGTAGGGAAAAACTGTTTTTT	CASSQSTGGREKLFF
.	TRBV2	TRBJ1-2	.	TGTGCCAGCAGCTCTGATCTAACCCGGGACTATGGCTACACCTTC	CASSSDLTRDYGYTF